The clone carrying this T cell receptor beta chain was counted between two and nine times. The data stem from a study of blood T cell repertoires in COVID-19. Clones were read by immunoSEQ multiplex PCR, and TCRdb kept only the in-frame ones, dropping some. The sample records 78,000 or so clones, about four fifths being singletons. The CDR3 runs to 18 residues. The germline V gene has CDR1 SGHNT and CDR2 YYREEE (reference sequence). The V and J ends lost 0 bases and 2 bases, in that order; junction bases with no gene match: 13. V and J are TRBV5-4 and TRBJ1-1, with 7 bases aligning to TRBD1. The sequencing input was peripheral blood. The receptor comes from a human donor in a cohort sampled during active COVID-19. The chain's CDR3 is CASSLGPNRGISNTEAFF. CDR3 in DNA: TGTGCCAGCAGCTTGGGCCCCAACAGGGGCATCTCCAACACTGAAGCTTTCTTT.